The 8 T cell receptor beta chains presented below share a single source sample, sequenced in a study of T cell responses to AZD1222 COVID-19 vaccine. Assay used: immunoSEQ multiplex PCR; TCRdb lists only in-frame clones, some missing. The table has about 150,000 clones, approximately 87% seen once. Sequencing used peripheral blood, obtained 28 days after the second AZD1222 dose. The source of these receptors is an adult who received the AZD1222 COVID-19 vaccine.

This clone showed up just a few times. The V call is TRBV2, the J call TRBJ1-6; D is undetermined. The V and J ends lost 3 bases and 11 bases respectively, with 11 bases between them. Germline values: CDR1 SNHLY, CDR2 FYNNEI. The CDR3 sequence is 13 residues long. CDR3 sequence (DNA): TGTGCCAGCAGTGAGCTCCCCATCCCACCCCTCCACTTT. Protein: CASSELPIPPLHF.

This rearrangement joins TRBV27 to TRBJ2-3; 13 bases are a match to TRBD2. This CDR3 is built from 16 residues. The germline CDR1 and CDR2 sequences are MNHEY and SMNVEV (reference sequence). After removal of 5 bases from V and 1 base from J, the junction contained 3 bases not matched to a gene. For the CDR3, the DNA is TGTGCCAGCAGTGGCGGACTAGCGGGAGGCACAGATACGCAGTATTTT. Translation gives CASSGGLAGGTDTQYF.

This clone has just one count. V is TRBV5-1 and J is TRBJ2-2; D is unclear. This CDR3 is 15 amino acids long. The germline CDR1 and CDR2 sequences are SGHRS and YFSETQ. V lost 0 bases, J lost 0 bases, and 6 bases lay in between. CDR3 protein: CASSLDPANTGELFF. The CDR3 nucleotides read TGCGCCAGCAGCTTGGACCCCGCGAACACCGGGGAGCTGTTTTTT. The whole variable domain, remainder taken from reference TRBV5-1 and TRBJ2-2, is KAGVTQTPRYLIKTRGQQVTLSCSPISGHRSVSWYQQTPGQGLQFLFEYFSETQRNKGNFPGRFSGRQFSNSRSEMNVSTLELGDSALYLCASSLDPANTGELFFGEGSRLTVL.

This CDR3 reads CTSSQRQEIRKSNEQFF. CDR3 sequence (DNA): TGCACCAGCAGCCAGCGACAGGAGATTAGGAAGTCCAATGAGCAGTTCTTC. This rearrangement joins TRBV1 to TRBJ2-1; the table assigns TRBD1, which was not confirmed against the DNA. TRBV1 is tagged as a pseudogene. CDR3 length equals 17 residues.

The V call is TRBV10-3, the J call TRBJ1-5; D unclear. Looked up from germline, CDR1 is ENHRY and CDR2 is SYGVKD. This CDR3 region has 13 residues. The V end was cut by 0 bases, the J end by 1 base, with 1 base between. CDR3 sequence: CAISESSNQPQHF. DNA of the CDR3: TGTGCCATCAGTGAGTCGAGCAATCAGCCCCAGCATTTT.

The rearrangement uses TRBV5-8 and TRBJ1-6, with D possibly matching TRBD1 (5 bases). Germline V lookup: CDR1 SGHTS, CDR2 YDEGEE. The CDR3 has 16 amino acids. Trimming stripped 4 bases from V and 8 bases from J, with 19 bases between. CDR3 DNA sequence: TGTGCCAGCAGCAACCCCGGCCGTAGGGGCTATTCACCCCTCCACTTT. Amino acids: CASSNPGRRGYSPLHF.

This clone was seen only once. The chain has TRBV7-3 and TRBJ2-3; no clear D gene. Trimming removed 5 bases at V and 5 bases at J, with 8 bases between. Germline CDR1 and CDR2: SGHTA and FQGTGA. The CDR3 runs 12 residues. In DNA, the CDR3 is TGTGCCAGCAGCCGACCGGGAGATACGCAGTATTTT. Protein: CASSRPGDTQYF.

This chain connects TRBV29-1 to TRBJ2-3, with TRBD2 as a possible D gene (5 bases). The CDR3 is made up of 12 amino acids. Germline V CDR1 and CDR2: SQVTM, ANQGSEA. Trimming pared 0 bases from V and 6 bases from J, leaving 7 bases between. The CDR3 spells CSVEDRGDTQYF. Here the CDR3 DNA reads TGCAGCGTTGAAGATCGAGGGGATACGCAGTATTTT.